This TCR beta chain was captured by sequencing in a study of memory CD4+ T cells and cytomegalovirus serostatus. About the research overall: Of the healthy Belgian adults, fewer than 10 were CMV seropositive and more than 20 seronegative.

This CDR3 has 16 residues. Per the germline V gene, CDR1 is SGDLS and CDR2 is YYNGEE. Trimming removed 0 bases from V and 3 bases from J, with 14 bases in between. Data came from immunoSEQ multiplex PCR; TCRdb stores just in-frame clones and leaves some out. Here the sample spans 50,000 to 60,000 clones, approximately 82% being singletons. Single viable CD3+CD4+CD8-CD45RO+ cells were sorted as the memory CD4+ T cells. The receptor comes from an adult in good health and CMV-seropositive. The chain employs TRBV9 and TRBJ2-3, with D perhaps matching TRBD1 (6 bases). The source material was memory CD4+ T cells from blood. The CDR3 DNA reads TGTGCCAGCAGCGTAGAGTGGATCCAGGGGACAGATACGCAGTATTTT. Residues: CASSVEWIQGTDTQYF.